The T cell receptor (beta chain) described here comes from a study of blood T cell repertoires in COVID-19. About the study: Material from acute and convalescent COVID-19 was sourced from the United States, Italy and Spain. T cells, B-cell-depleted T cells, or PBMCs supplied cDNA or gDNA.

The sample holds one count of this clone. Per the authors' pipeline: Reference gene primer amplification in the assay estimated nucleated cell counts. The data were produced by immunoSEQ multiplex PCR, yet TCRdb's version contains in-frame clones alone and is incomplete. From that table come the V and J calls and clone size; the DNA was used to work out D and trimming. The table shows under 95,000 clones, with about 82% occurring only once. Patients in Seattle were enrolled during active infection, then followed longitudinally. The CDR3 runs 14 residues. V lost 0 bases to trimming and J lost 11 bases; unmatched junction nucleotides: 7. Looked up from germline, CDR1 is SGDLS and CDR2 is YYNGEE.

Material: peripheral blood. The clonotype was recovered from a man in his fifties with COVID-19, enrolled during active disease. The chain has TRBV9 and TRBJ1-1; 10 bases match TRBD1. CDR3 loop: CASSVVSGTGDAFF. CDR3 DNA: TGTGCCAGCAGCGTAGTGTCGGGGACAGGGGACGCTTTCTTT.